This T cell receptor (beta chain) emerged from a study of spatial heterogeneity in lung cancer. A distinct unique molecular identifier was carried by each TCR cDNA molecule. TCRdb fed the 5' RACE reads into MiXCR, producing one record per CDR3 protein. The data show about 23,000 distinct CDR3 sequences, about 4.7% seen once. Study observations and caveats: Ubiquitous expanded tumor TCRs showed up in blood more at resection than follow-up.

V gave up 1 base and J gave up 9 bases, with 31 bases separating them. Germline V CDR1 and CDR2: MNHNS, SASEGT. CDR3 length: 21 residues. This clonotype was observed at least ten times. Its antigen is as yet unknown. Time point noted: sample taken at primary tumor resection. Sequencing of whole RNA from tumor, nontumor lung or frozen PBMC involved no sorting. The J gene is TRBJ1-6, the V gene TRBV6-1; D gene uncertain. This sample comprised PBMCs, obtained at surgery. This TCR was recovered from a male donor with early-stage non-small cell lung cancer. The CDR3 DNA reads as TGTGCCAGCAGTGAAGTCATCGGTCGTTGGGGAGGGAATCAAAGGGTTTCACCCCTCCACTTT. Its protein product is CASSEVIGRWGGNQRVSPLHF.